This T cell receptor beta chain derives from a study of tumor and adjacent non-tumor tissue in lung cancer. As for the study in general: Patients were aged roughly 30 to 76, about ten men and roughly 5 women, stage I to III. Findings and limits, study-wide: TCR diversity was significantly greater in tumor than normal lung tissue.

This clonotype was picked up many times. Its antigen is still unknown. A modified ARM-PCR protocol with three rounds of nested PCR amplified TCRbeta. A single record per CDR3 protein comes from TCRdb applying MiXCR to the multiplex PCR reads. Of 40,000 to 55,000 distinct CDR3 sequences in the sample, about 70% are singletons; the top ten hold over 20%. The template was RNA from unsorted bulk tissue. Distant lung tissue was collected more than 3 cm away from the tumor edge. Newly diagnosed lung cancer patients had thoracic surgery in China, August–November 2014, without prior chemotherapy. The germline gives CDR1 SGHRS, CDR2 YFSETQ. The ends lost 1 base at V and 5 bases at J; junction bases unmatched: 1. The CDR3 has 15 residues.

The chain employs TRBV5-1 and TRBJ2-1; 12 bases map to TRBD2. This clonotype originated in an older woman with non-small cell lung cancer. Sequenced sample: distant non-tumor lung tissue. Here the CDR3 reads CASSLRTSGNNEQFF. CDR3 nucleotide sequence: TGCGCCAGCAGCTTGAGGACTAGCGGGAACAATGAGCAGTTCTTC. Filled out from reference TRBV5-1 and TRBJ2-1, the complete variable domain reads KAGVTQTPRYLIKTRGQQVTLSCSPISGHRSVSWYQQTPGQGLQFLFEYFSETQRNKGNFPGRFSGRQFSNSRSEMNVSTLELGDSALYLCASSLRTSGNNEQFFGPGTRLTVL.